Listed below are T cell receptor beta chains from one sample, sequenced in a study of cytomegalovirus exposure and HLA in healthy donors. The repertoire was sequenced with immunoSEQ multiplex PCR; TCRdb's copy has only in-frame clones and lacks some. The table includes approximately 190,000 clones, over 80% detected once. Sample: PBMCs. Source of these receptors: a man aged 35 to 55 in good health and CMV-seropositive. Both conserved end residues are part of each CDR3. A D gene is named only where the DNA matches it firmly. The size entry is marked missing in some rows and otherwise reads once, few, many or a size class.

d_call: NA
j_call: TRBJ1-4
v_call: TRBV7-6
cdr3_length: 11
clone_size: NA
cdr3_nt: TGTGCCAGCAGCTCGAGGGAAGAACTGTTTTTT
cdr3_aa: CASSSREELFF

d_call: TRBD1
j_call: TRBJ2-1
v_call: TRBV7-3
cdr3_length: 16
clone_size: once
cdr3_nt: TGTGCCAGCAGCTACTCCGGGACAGCCTCTTACAATGAGCAGTTCTTC
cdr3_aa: CASSYSGTASYNEQFF

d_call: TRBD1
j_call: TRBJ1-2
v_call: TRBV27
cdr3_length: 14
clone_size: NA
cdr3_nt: TGTGCCAGCAGTTCAATGGGACAGGGCTATGGCTACACCTTC
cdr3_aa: CASSSMGQGYGYTF

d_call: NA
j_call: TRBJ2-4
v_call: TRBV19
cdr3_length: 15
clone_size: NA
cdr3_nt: TGTGCCAGTAGTATCCCCGGGGGGCTGAGGAACATTCAGTACTTC
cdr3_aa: CASSIPGGLRNIQYF

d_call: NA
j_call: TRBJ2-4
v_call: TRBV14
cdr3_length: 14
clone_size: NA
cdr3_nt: TGTGCTAGCAGCCAAGAGTTGTCAGTGGACATTCAGTACTTC
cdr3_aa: CASSQELSVDIQYF

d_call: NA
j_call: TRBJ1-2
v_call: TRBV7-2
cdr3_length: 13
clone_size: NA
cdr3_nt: TGTGCCAGCAGCCCGGAGGGCGGCTATGGCTACACCTTC
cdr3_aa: CASSPEGGYGYTF

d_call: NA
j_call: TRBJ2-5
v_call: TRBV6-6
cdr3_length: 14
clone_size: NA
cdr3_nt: TGTGCCAGCAGTCTCGACTCGTACCAAGAGACCCAGTACTTC
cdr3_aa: CASSLDSYQETQYF

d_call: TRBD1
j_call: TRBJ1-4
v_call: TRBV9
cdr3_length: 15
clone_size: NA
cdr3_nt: TGTGCCAGCAGCGAAAATACAGGGGTTAATGAAAAACTGTTTTTT
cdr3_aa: CASSENTGVNEKLFF

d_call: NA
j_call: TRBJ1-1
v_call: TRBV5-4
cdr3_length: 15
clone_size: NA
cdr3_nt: TGTGCCAGCAGCTTGGGAGGGGCAGGGAGGACTGAAGCTTTCTTT
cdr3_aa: CASSLGGAGRTEAFF

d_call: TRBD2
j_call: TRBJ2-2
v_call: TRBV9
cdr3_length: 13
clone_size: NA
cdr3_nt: TGTGCCACTAGGGGAGGGTTCACCGGGGAGCTGTTTTTT
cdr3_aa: CATRGGFTGELFF

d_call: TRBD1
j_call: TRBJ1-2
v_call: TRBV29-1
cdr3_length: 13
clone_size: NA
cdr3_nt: TGCAGCGGACAAAAACAGGGGGCCTATGGCTACACCTTC
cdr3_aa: CSGQKQGAYGYTF

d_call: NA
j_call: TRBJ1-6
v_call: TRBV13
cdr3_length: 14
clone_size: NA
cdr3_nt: TGTGCCAGCAGCTTAACGTCTGGCCATTCACCCCTCCACTTT
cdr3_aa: CASSLTSGHSPLHF

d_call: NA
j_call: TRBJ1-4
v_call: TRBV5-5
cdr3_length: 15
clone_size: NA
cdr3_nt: TGTGCCAGCAGCTTGTGGGCAGCGGTAGAGTGGAGACTGTTTTTT
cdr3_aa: CASSLWAAVEWRLFF

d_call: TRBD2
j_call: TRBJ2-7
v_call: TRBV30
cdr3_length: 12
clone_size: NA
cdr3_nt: TGTGCCTGGACAGCGGGGCCCTACGAGCAGTACTTC
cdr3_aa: CAWTAGPYEQYF

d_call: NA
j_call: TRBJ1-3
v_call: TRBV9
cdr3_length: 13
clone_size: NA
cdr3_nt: TGTGCCAGCAGCAGGGGATTTGGAGACACCATATATTTT
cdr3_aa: CASSRGFGDTIYF

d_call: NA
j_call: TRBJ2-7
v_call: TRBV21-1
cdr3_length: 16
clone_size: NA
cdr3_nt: TGTGCCAGCAGCCCCGGGAAAAGTCCACACTCCTACGAGCAGTACTTC
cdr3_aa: CASSPGKSPHSYEQYF

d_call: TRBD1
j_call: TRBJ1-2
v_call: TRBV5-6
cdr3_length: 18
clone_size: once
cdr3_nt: TGTGCCAGCAGCTACGGGACAGGGCGCGGCCAATTTAACTATGGCTACACCTTC
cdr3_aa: CASSYGTGRGQFNYGYTF

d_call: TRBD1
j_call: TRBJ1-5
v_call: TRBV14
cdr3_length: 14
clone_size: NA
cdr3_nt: TGTGCCAGCAGCCCGACAGGGCCCAATCAGCCCCAGCATTTT
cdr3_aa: CASSPTGPNQPQHF

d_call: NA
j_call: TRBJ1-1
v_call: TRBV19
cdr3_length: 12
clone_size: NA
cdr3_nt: TGTGCCAGTAGTACCCTAGTCACTGAAGCTTTCTTT
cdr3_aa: CASSTLVTEAFF

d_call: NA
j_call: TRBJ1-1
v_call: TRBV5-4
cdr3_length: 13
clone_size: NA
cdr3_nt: TGTGCCAGCAGCTCGGAGCCGAACACTGAAGCTTTCTTT
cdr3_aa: CASSSEPNTEAFF

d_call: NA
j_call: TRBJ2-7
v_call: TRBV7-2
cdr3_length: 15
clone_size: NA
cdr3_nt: TGTGCCAGCAGCTTAGATGGGTGGGGGGGCGAGTTCCCCGGATTC
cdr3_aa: CASSLDGWGGEFPGF

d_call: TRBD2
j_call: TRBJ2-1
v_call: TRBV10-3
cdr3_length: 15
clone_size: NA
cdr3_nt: TGTGCCATCAGTGGTGGACTAGCGGGGGGCAATGAGCAGTTCTTC
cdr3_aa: CAISGGLAGGNEQFF

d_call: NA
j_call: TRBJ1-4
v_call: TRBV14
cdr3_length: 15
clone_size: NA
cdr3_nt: TGTGCCAGCAGCCAATTACAGGGTGCTAATGAAAAACTGTTTTTT
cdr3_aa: CASSQLQGANEKLFF

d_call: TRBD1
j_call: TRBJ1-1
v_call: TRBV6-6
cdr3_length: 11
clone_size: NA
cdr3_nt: TGTGCCAGCAGTCCCGGGACAGCAGCTTTCTTT
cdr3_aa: CASSPGTAAFF

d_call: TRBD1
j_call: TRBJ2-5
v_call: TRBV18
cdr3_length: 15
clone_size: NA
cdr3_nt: TGTGCCAGCTCAAGCAGGGGGCGCTTAGGAGAGACCCAGTACTTC
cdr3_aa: CASSSRGRLGETQYF

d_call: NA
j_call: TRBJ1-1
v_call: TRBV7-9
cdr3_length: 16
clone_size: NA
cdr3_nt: TGTGCCAGCAGCTTAGCGATCCCGGAGAGGGACACTGAAGCTTTCTTT
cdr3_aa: CASSLAIPERDTEAFF

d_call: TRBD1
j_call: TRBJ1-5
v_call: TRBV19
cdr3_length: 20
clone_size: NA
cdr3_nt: TGTGCCAGTAGTGGCTCTCCGGGACAGGGGGCCGGGATGCGCAATCAGCCCCAGCATTTT
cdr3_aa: CASSGSPGQGAGMRNQPQHF

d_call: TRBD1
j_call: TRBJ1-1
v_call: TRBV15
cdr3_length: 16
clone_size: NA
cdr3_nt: TGTGCCACCAGCGACTTTCCGACAGGGGCGAACACTGAAGCTTTCTTT
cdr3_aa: CATSDFPTGANTEAFF

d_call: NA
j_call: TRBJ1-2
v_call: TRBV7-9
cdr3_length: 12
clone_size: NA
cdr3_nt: TGTGCCAGCAGCTTAGCGGGGGCTGGCTACACCTTC
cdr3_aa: CASSLAGAGYTF

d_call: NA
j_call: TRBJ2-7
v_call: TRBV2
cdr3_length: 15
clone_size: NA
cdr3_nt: TGTGCCAGCAGTGAAGCGCGGGGGCGGCGGAACGAGCAGTACTTC
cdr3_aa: CASSEARGRRNEQYF

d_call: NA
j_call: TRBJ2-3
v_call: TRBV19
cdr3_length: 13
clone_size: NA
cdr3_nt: TGTGCCAGCGGGGTTCTGATCACAGATACGCAGTATTTT
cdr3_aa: CASGVLITDTQYF

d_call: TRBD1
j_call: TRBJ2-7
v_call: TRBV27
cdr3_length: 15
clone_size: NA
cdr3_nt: TGTGCCAGCAGTTTAGGGGCAGGGGGCGTCTCCGAGCAGTACTTC
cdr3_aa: CASSLGAGGVSEQYF

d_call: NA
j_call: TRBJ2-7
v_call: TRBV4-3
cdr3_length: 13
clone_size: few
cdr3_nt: TGCGCCAGCAGCCAAGTATATGCGGACGAGCAGTACTTC
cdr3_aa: CASSQVYADEQYF

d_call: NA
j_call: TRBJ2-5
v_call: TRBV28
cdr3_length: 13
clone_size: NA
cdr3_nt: TGTGCCAGCAGTTTAGTAGTTCAAGAGACCCAGTACTTC
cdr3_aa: CASSLVVQETQYF

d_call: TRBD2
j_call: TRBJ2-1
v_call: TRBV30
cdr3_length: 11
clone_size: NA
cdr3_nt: TGTGCCTGGGGGAGGGCAGGGGAGCAGTTCTTC
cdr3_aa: CAWGRAGEQFF